Listed below are T cell receptor beta chains from one sample, sequenced in a study of T cell responses to AZD1222 COVID-19 vaccine. Libraries were prepared by immunoSEQ multiplex PCR; TCRdb keeps only in-frame clonotypes and omits some of them. This sample yields more than 85,000 clones, of which 78% are seen a single time; roughly 21% belongs to the top ten. The specimen was peripheral blood, collected on day 0 of AZD1222 vaccination. All receptors derive from an adult in good health. Each CDR3 is given with its conserved first and last residue. Only some rows state a clone size, as once, few, many or a class for expanded clones.

cdr3_aa | v_call | clone_size
CASSGDRGHYEQYF | TRBV5-4 | few
CASSIYGDYNQPQHF | TRBV19 | -
CASSTSGTGGLDSNQPQHF | TRBV19 | -
CATTGSSGDTQYF | TRBV19 | few
CASSLQGSNEQFF | TRBV5-4 | -
CASSFPGREHEQYF | TRBV6-2/TRBV6-3 | -
CASSLEGQGAHVFF | TRBV5-6 | -
CASSQPQGVNEKLFF | TRBV4-2 | -
CASSFLRSGGEKLFF | TRBV28 | -
CASSTSVAGWNTGELFF | TRBV14 | -
CASSLNAPTDTQYF | TRBV27 | -
CASSFRPGHPNSPLHF | TRBV7-4 | once
CASSYSTSSYNEQFF | TRBV5-1 | once
CASSFTGTGQYEQYF | TRBV7-6 | few
CASSLAHQETQYF | TRBV11-2 | -
CASSDWSGTDTQYF | TRBV5-5 | -
CASSLERLSYGYTF | TRBV7-9 | -
CASSPRQGDGYGYTF | TRBV27 | once
CASSDRVFPYNEQFF | TRBV18 | -
CASSPGDRGTEAFF | TRBV5-1 | -
CASSSFGLAGGAQYF | TRBV27 | few
CASTFGGSGANVLTF | TRBV28 | -
CASSSRLARADTQYF | TRBV9 | -
CASSSTSGTYEQYF | TRBV5-6 | -
CASSTGHLNRYEQYF | TRBV19 | -
CASARGTNEKLFF | TRBV10-2 | -
CASRRKEVNQPQHF | TRBV6-6 | -
CASGTSGGSAYEQYF | TRBV6-5 | -
CASSVSPGTRTGELFF | TRBV7-9 | once
CATPGYNNEQFF | TRBV28 | -
CASSSTPTGATNEKLFF | TRBV5-4 | -
CASSSLYEQYF | TRBV6-5 | -
CASSIAGLGANVLTF | TRBV19 | -
CASSQSRELYEQYF | TRBV16 | few
CSAQGRIGEQYF | TRBV29-1 | once
CASSLAPAINYGYTF | TRBV7-2 | -
CASSHWTSGDIARETQYF | TRBV14 | -
CASSQGSASGRYEQYF | TRBV3-1/TRBV3-2 | -
CSAQKQETQYF | TRBV20-1 | -
CASAGQGIVGYGYTF | TRBV7-2 | -
CASSLAPQGGSPLHF | TRBV5-1 | -
CASSSIRSYNEQFF | TRBV27 | -
CASSSGQTLEQYF | TRBV11-2 | -
CASSHYGTSGMGEQYF | TRBV4-2 | -
CASTRPFIGYTF | TRBV28 | -
CASQGTGGYGYTF | TRBV2 | -
CASSVNLLQSSYNEQFF | TRBV9 | few
CASSEARGKGYTF | TRBV2 | -